This TCR beta chain was identified during a study of T cell repertoires in cytomegalovirus infection. For the study at large: Newly reported HLA-C-restricted and thoroughly characterized HLA-B-restricted CMV epitopes were employed. Public TCR beta signatures provided an indication of both CMV infection and a matching HLA type. Whole-study results and caveats: HLA-C-restricted CMV clonotypes gave the most frequent clonotype in two of eight donors. Carriers of CMV and the relevant HLA type were discriminated by public TCR beta frequency.

The germline V and J ends were trimmed by 2 bases and 5 bases, with 9 bases remaining between them. CDR1 MDHEN and CDR2 SYDVKM come from the germline V gene. The CDR3 has 13 amino acids. This clonotype was seen once. Antigen specificity is unknown. TCRdb itself ran the reads through MiXCR, one entry per CDR3 protein. This sample yields just under 500,000 distinct CDR3 sequences, of which around 35% are seen a single time; 17% belongs to the top ten. This specimen was cultured PBMCs, taken from culture after CMV antigen stimulation. The sequence came from a human donor in good health (CMV status not recorded). Some clones in this sample may be carry-over from other donors' samples. V usage is TRBV28 and J usage is TRBJ1-1; maybe TRBD1 (5 bases). CDR3 sequence reads: CASSLKGRTEAFF. The CDR3 DNA is TGTGCCAGCAGTTTAAAGGGACGAACTGAAGCTTTCTTT.